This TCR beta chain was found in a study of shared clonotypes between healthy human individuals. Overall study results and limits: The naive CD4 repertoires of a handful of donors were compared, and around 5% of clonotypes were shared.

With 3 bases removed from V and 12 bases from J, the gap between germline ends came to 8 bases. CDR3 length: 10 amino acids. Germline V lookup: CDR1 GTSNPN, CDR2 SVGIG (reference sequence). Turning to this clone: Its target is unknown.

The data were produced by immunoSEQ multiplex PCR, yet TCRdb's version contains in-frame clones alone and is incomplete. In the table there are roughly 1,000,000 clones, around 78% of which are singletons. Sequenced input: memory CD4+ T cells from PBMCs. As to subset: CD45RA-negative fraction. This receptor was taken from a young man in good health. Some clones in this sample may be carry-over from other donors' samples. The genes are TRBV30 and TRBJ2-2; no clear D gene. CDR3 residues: CAWSRPQLFF. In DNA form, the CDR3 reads TGTGCCTGGAGCCGACCTCAGCTGTTTTTT.